This entry lists 30 T cell receptor beta chains sequenced from one sample in a study of technical replicates of blood from a handful of donors. The method was immunoSEQ multiplex PCR; TCRdb's version includes in-frame clones alone and lacks a portion of them. The table records 15,000 to 20,000 clones, roughly 87% of them present only once. Sequenced material: PBMCs. The source is a human donor in good health.

The V call is TRBV12-1, the J call TRBJ2-7; the table's D call TRBD1 went unverified against the DNA. TRBV12-1 is classified as a pseudogene. CDR3 size: 15 residues. The CDR3 sequence is CASNTLSDRAYEQYF. CDR3 coding DNA: TGTGCCAGCAACACCTTGTCGGACAGGGCCTACGAGCAGTACTTC.

The rearrangement uses TRBV29-1 and TRBJ1-3, with TRBD1 matching 8 bases. CDR3 length: 14 residues. The trim removed 6 bases at V and 0 bases at J, leaving 4 bases unmatched. Looked up from germline, CDR1 is SQVTM and CDR2 is ANQGSEA. The CDR3 bases are TGCAGCGTGGGACAGGTTGGCTCTGGAAACACCATATATTTT. This codes for CSVGQVGSGNTIYF.

The CDR3 DNA sequence: TGTGCCAGCAGTGCACGACAGGCTTCCTGGGAGGGCTACACCTTC. Translation gives CASSARQASWEGYTF. The J gene is TRBJ1-2, the V gene TRBV6-5, with D possibly TRBD1 on 6 matching bases. The germline V gene encodes CDR1 MNHEY and CDR2 SVGAGI. This CDR3 is 15 amino acids long. The V end lost 5 bases, the J end lost 8 bases, and 21 bases lay between the germline ends.

The chain links TRBV11-3 to TRBJ2-7; unclear D gene. CDR1 and CDR2 from the germline V gene are SGHNT and YENEEA. With 0 bases removed from V and 0 bases from J, the gap between germline ends came to 9 bases. This CDR3 has 15 residues. CDR3 amino acids: CASSLEGDASYEQYF. CDR3 nucleotide sequence: TGTGCCAGCAGCTTAGAAGGAGATGCCTCCTACGAGCAGTACTTC.

The V gene is TRBV20-1, the J gene TRBJ2-1; D is uncertain. The V gene's germline CDR1 is DFQATT and CDR2 SNEGSKA (reference sequence). V gave up 3 bases and J gave up 9 bases, with 6 bases separating them. The CDR3 is 10 residues long. The CDR3 region is CSASGGEQFF. CDR3 bases: TGCAGTGCTAGTGGCGGTGAGCAGTTCTTC.

The rearrangement uses TRBV30 and TRBJ2-2; 8 bases map to TRBD1. Germline CDR1 reads GTSNPN; CDR2 reads SVGIG (reference sequence). The CDR3 extends over 14 amino acids. V gave up 3 bases and J gave up 6 bases; unmatched junction bases: 6. CDR3 coding DNA: TGTGCCTGGAGAGGACAGGGAAGGTCCGGGGAGCTGTTTTTT. Translating gives CAWRGQGRSGELFF. Complete variable domain (other parts from reference TRBV30 and TRBJ2-2): SQTIHQWPATLVQPVGSPLSLECTVEGTSNPNLYWYRQAAGRGLQLLFYSVGIGQISSEVPQNLSASRPQDRQFILSSKKLLLSDSGFYLCAWRGQGRSGELFFGEGSRLTVL.

This clone was detected once. The rearrangement joins TRBV7-9 to TRBJ2-1; TRBD2 matches at 14 bases. With 6 bases clipped from V and 15 bases from J, the junction kept 10 bases outside the gene matches. The CDR3 consists of 14 residues. CDR1 and CDR2 (germline): SEHNR, FQNEAQ (reference sequence). The CDR3 region has the DNA TGTGCCAGCAGAGAGACTAGCGGGAGGGCCATCGGGTTCTTC. It yields the protein CASRETSGRAIGFF.

This rearrangement joins TRBV7-9 to TRBJ1-2, with D possibly TRBD1 on 5 matching bases. The germline V gene encodes CDR1 SEHNR and CDR2 FQNEAQ (reference sequence). The CDR3 consists of 11 residues. Deletions cut 3 bases from V and 10 bases from J, with 9 bases between. The CDR3 protein is CASSFGADYTF. The CDR3 coding sequence is TGTGCCAGCAGCTTTGGGGCGGACTACACCTTC.

The chain carries TRBV6-6 and TRBJ2-1, with 13 bases aligning to TRBD2. The CDR3 covers 14 residues. In germline, CDR1 is MNHNY, CDR2 SVGAGI (reference sequence). V was clipped by 5 bases and J by 15 bases; unmatched bases: 10. CDR3 nucleotides: TGTGCCAGCAGTAATGGACTAGCGGGAGCCCTTTCGTTCTTC. As protein: CASSNGLAGALSFF.

V gene TRBV2 combines with J gene TRBJ2-3; possible D gene TRBD2, 5 bases. The CDR3 covers 16 residues. In germline, CDR1 is SNHLY, CDR2 FYNNEI. Trimming cost V 0 bases and J 2 bases, with 12 bases left between them. The CDR3 nucleotides are TGTGCCAGCAGTGAAGCCGCCGGGGTATTCACAGATACGCAGTATTTT. Translating it yields CASSEAAGVFTDTQYF.

The rearrangement uses TRBV5-5 and TRBJ2-7, with 9 bases identical to TRBD1. Germline CDR1 reads SGHKS; CDR2 reads YYEKEE (reference sequence). V was pared by 4 bases and J by 5 bases, with 4 bases of the junction left unmatched. The CDR3 runs to 13 residues. The CDR3 region has the DNA TGTGCCAGCAGCCGGACAGGGGACCACGAGCAGTACTTC. This encodes CASSRTGDHEQYF. Supplemented by reference TRBV5-5 and TRBJ2-7, the full variable domain reads DAGVTQSPTHLIKTRGQQVTLRCSPISGHKSVSWYQQVLGQGPQFIFQYYEKEERGRGNFPDRFSARQFPNYSSELNVNALLLGDSALYLCASSRTGDHEQYFGPGTRLTVT.

This clone appeared a single time. This chain links TRBV6-5 with TRBJ2-5, with D possibly being TRBD2 (5 bases). The CDR3 is 12 amino acids. V lost 6 bases, J lost 4 bases, and 9 bases lay in between. Germline CDR1 and CDR2: MNHEY and SVGAGI. CDR3 residues: CASRGSGETQYF. The DNA of the CDR3 is TGTGCCAGCAGAGGGAGCGGAGAGACCCAGTACTTC.

V and J are TRBV19 and TRBJ2-6; a weak D match, TRBD2 (6 bases). The V end lost 2 bases, the J end lost 2 bases, and 10 bases lay between the germline ends. The CDR3 consists of 16 residues. CDR1 is LNHDA and CDR2 is SQIVND in the germline V gene (reference sequence). The CDR3 region has the DNA TGTGCCAGTAGTATAAGGAGGGAACCTGGGGCCAACGTCCTGACTTTC. Translation: CASSIRREPGANVLTF.

V is TRBV5-8 and J is TRBJ1-1; D gene ambiguous. With 4 bases removed from V and 8 bases from J, the gap between germline ends came to 12 bases. CDR1 is SGHTS, CDR2 YDEGEE, per germline. This CDR3 comprises 12 residues. CDR3 loop: CASSDSMGEAFF. CDR3 nucleotide sequence: TGTGCCAGCAGCGATTCGATGGGCGAAGCTTTCTTT.

This rearrangement joins TRBV29-1 to TRBJ2-5; TRBD2 is a possible D gene (6 bases). V was trimmed by 4 bases and J by 4 bases, leaving 10 bases between them. The CDR3 totals 12 residues. Looked up from germline, CDR1 is SQVTM and CDR2 is ANQGSEA. CDR3 sequence reads: CSVVPAGETQYF. The CDR3 nucleotides are TGCAGCGTTGTGCCAGCGGGAGAGACCCAGTACTTC.

The chain couples TRBV11-1 to TRBJ1-1, with D maybe TRBD1 (6 bases). V lost 0 bases, J lost 1 base, and 12 bases lay in between. Germline loops: CDR1 SGHAT, CDR2 FQDESV (reference sequence). The CDR3 length is 16 residues. In DNA, the CDR3 is TGTGCCAGCAGCTTAGCTGGTAGGGGGAGGAACACTGAAGCTTTCTTT. Translation: CASSLAGRGRNTEAFF.

The chain is built from TRBV6-5 and TRBJ1-2, with D perhaps matching TRBD1 (5 bases). CDR1 and CDR2 from the germline V gene are MNHEY and SVGAGI. CDR3 length equals 13 residues. The ends were cut back, 6 bases at V and 3 bases at J, with 11 bases in the middle. The CDR3 protein is CASRYDRDYGYTF. DNA of the CDR3: TGTGCCAGCAGATACGACAGAGACTATGGCTACACCTTC.

This clone occurred a few times. The chain recombines TRBV5-6 with TRBJ2-5; tentative D call: TRBD1 (6 bases). V dropped 0 bases and J dropped 3 bases, with 12 bases sitting between them. In germline, CDR1 is SGHDT, CDR2 YYEEEE. The CDR3 has 15 residues. The CDR3 region has the DNA TGTGCCAGCAGCTTGGCCCGGACAGAGAAAGAGACCCAGTACTTC. Amino acid sequence: CASSLARTEKETQYF. Drawing the rest from reference TRBV5-6 and TRBJ2-5, the complete variable domain is DAGVTQSPTHLIKTRGQQVTLRCSPKSGHDTVSWYQQALGQGPQFIFQYYEEEERQRGNFPDRFSGHQFPNYSSELNVNALLLGDSALYLCASSLARTEKETQYFGPGTRLLVL.

The chain joins TRBV19 to TRBJ2-7; tentatively, D is TRBD1 (6 bases). Germline V gene data show CDR1 as LNHDA and CDR2 as SQIVND (reference sequence). CDR3 length equals 14 residues. V lost 7 bases and J 2 bases, leaving 15 bases between the germline ends. The CDR3 here is CASTAPGHPYEQYF. The CDR3, as DNA: TGTGCCAGTACGGCCCCGGGACACCCCTACGAGCAGTACTTC.

The chain's CDR3 is CASRLLVWETQYF. In nucleotides, the CDR3 is TGTGCCAGCAGGCTCCTAGTATGGGAGACCCAGTACTTC. This chain links TRBV2 with TRBJ2-5; D is unresolved. The CDR3 is made up of 13 amino acids. CDR1 SNHLY and CDR2 FYNNEI come from the germline V gene. With 6 bases removed from V and 5 bases from J, the gap between germline ends came to 13 bases.

The chain carries TRBV10-2 and TRBJ2-5; 8 bases align to TRBD2. With 0 bases clipped from V and 5 bases from J, the junction kept 2 bases outside the gene matches. Germline values: CDR1 WSHSY, CDR2 SAAADI. This CDR3 region has 14 residues. The CDR3 protein is CASSESTGGETQYF. The DNA for the CDR3 is TGCGCCAGCAGTGAGTCGACGGGAGGGGAGACCCAGTACTTC.

V is TRBV7-9 and J is TRBJ2-1; D is perhaps TRBD1 (7 bases). The germline gives CDR1 SEHNR, CDR2 FQNEAQ (reference sequence). Trimming stripped 5 bases from V and 1 base from J, with 15 bases between. The CDR3 totals 16 residues. CDR3 coding DNA: TGTGCCAGCAGCGACGAGACAGGGAGGTCCTACAATGAGCAGTTCTTC. Amino acid sequence: CASSDETGRSYNEQFF.

The chain links TRBV2 to TRBJ2-3; D gene unclear. V was shortened by 6 bases and J by 5 bases, with 9 bases between the two germline ends. Looked up from germline, CDR1 is SNHLY and CDR2 is FYNNEI. CDR3 length equals 12 residues. CDR3 residues: CASRARGDTQYF. In nucleotides, the CDR3 is TGTGCCAGCAGGGCCCGAGGAGATACGCAGTATTTT.

The gene calls are TRBV25-1 and TRBJ2-7; TRBD2 agrees at 8 bases. Unmatched junction bases numbered 8, after V lost 4 bases and J lost 0 bases. The germline V gene has CDR1 MGHDK and CDR2 SYGVNS. The CDR3 loop spans 16 amino acids. The CDR3, as DNA: TGTGCCAGCAGTGCCCGGGAGGGGGTCGACTCCTACGAGCAGTACTTC. Its translation is CASSAREGVDSYEQYF.

The V call is TRBV21-1, the J call TRBJ1-1. TRBV21-1 is shown as a pseudogene. The CDR3 contains 12 residues. This CDR3 is CASRLRNTEAFF. CDR3 bases: TGTGCCAGCAGGCTAAGGAACACTGAAGCTTTCTTT.

The genes are TRBV6-5 and TRBJ2-7; maybe TRBD1 (6 bases). This CDR3 spans 12 amino acids. Looked up from germline, CDR1 is MNHEY and CDR2 is SVGAGI. With 6 bases removed from V and 6 bases from J, the gap between germline ends came to 12 bases. The CDR3 loop reads CASSVAGVEQYF. CDR3 bases: TGTGCCAGCAGCGTCGCAGGGGTCGAGCAGTACTTC.

The chain links TRBV30 to TRBJ2-1, with 12 bases fitting TRBD2. Germline V lookup: CDR1 GTSNPN, CDR2 SVGIG (reference sequence). V lost 8 bases and J lost 10; bases outside the gene matches: 12. The CDR3 runs to 14 residues. CDR3 in DNA: TGTGCCATTTCGACTAGCGGGAGTTTACGGGAGCAGTTCTTC. This codes for CAISTSGSLREQFF. Full variable domain (missing parts from reference TRBV30 and TRBJ2-1): SQTIHQWPATLVQPVGSPLSLECTVEGTSNPNLYWYRQAAGRGLQLLFYSVGIGQISSEVPQNLSASRPQDRQFILSSKKLLLSDSGFYLCAISTSGSLREQFFGPGTRLTVL.

The CDR3 nucleotides read TGTGCCAGCAGCGCTGACAGGGGCGGGTTGTACGAGCAGTACTTC. Translated, it gives CASSADRGGLYEQYF. The chain employs TRBV6-1 and TRBJ2-7; 8 bases are shared with TRBD1. After removal of 6 bases from V and 4 bases from J, the junction contained 11 bases not matched to a gene. The CDR3 runs 15 residues. Germline CDR1 MNHNS, CDR2 SASEGT.

This clone occurred a few times. This rearrangement joins TRBV11-2 to TRBJ1-1; D remains ambiguous. The germline V gene encodes CDR1 SGHAT and CDR2 FQNNGV. There are 13 residues in the CDR3. V dropped 7 bases and J dropped 0 bases, with 9 bases sitting between them. The CDR3 sequence is CASTALMNTEAFF. The CDR3 DNA reads as TGTGCCAGCACCGCGTTGATGAACACTGAAGCTTTCTTT.

This clone was recorded a few times. V is TRBV7-8 and J is TRBJ1-1, with 7 bases aligning to TRBD1. CDR3 length: 15 amino acids. Per germline, CDR1 SGHVS and CDR2 FQNEAQ. V dropped 1 base and J dropped 2; count of bases not matched to a gene: 4. The CDR3 nucleotides read TGTGCCAGCAGCTTAGGACAGGGTGGCAACACTGAAGCTTTCTTT. The encoded protein is CASSLGQGGNTEAFF.